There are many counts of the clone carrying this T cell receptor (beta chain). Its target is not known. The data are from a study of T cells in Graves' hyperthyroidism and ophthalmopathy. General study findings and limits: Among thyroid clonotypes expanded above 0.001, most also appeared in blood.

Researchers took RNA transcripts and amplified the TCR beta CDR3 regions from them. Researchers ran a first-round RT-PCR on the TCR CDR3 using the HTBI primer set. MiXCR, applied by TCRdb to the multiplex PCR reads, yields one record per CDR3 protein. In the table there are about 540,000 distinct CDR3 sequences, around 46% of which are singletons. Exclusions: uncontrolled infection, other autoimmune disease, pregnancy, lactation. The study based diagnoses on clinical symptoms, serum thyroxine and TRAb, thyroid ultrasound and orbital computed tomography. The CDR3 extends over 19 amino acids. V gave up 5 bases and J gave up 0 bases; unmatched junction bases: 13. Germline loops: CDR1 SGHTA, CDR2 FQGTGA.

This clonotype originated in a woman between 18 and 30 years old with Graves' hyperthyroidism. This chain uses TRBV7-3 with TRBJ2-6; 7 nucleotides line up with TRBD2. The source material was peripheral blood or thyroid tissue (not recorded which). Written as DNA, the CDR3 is TGTGCCAGCAGCCCCGCCTATGGGAGGGTCTACTCTGGGGCCAACGTCCTGACTTTC. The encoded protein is CASSPAYGRVYSGANVLTF. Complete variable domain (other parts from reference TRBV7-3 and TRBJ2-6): GAGVSQTPSNKVTEKGKYVELRCDPISGHTALYWYRQSLGQGPEFLIYFQGTGAADDSGLPNDRFFAVRPEGSVSTLKIQRTERGDSAVYLCASSPAYGRVYSGANVLTFGAGSRLTVL.